This TCR beta chain was profiled in a study of T cell responses to AZD1222 COVID-19 vaccine. Assay used: immunoSEQ multiplex PCR; TCRdb lists only in-frame clones, some missing. Of around 84,000 clones in the sample, over 75% were seen once. The V gene's germline CDR1 is DFQATT and CDR2 SNEGSKA (reference sequence). Trimming cost V 3 bases and J 2 bases, with 10 bases left between them. The CDR3 length is 13 residues. The V and J genes are TRBV20-1 and TRBJ2-5; D gene ambiguous. Sample: peripheral blood, taken on day 0 of AZD1222 vaccination. The clonotype comes from an adult in good health. CDR3 in DNA: TGCAGTGCTAGTTTAAAACAACAAGAGACCCAGTACTTC. Translated: CSASLKQQETQYF.